This TCR beta chain was observed in a study of blood T cells in healthy people across ages. A sample-barcoded 5' primer and a J-beta primer mix were used in a second PCR of about 7 to 12 cycles. TCRdb reprocessed the 5' RACE reads via MiXCR and lists one record per CDR3 protein. The sample lists 600,000 to 1,000,000 distinct CDR3 sequences, approximately 25% seen once, with approximately 4% in the top ten. About this clonotype: Its antigen is not known.

Study-wide results and caveats: Changes in expanded clonotypes were possibly confounded, as the CMV status of donors was unknown.

This CDR3 has 14 amino acids. V lost 8 bases to trimming and J lost 8 bases; unmatched junction nucleotides: 12. Germline V CDR1 and CDR2: DFQATT, SNEGSKA (reference sequence). These sequences were also reported in another study, on T cells of mothers and their children. That source adds: Related pairs of mothers and children showed slightly higher, non-significant overlap versus unrelated pairs.

Source material: blood. This chain uses TRBV20-1 with TRBJ2-1; 10 bases are shared with TRBD2. The sequence derives from a boy aged 5-17 years in good health. The CDR3 DNA reads as TGCAGTACGGACCTTAGCGGGAGGCTGGATGAGCAGTTCTTC. Protein: CSTDLSGRLDEQFF.